The next 26 T cell receptor beta chains were all read from a single sample in a study of blood T cell repertoires in COVID-19. The assay was immunoSEQ multiplex PCR, and TCRdb's table has in-frame clones only and misses some. The data hold under 500,000 clones, with about 85% observed a single time. Sequencing used PBMCs or T cells enriched from blood (not recorded which). The origin of the receptors is a woman aged 18-29 years with acute COVID-19.

This chain connects TRBV25-1 to TRBJ1-5; D is unresolved. There are 13 residues in the CDR3. Trimming left V 4 bases short and J 6 bases short, with 10 bases between. Per germline, CDR1 MGHDK and CDR2 SYGVNS. CDR3 bases: TGTGCCAGCAGTGGTACGATCGGTCAGCCCCAGCATTTT. This sequence encodes CASSGTIGQPQHF.

The V and J genes are TRBV4-1 and TRBJ1-1; no reliable D call. The V end was cut by 2 bases, the J end by 7 bases, with 8 bases between. The CDR3 has 12 amino acids. CDR1 is MGHRA and CDR2 is YSYEKL in the germline V gene. The CDR3 spells CASSQLEGEAFF. CDR3 nucleotides: TGCGCCAGCAGCCAACTGGAGGGTGAAGCTTTCTTT.

The gene calls are TRBV5-1 and TRBJ1-6, with 7 nucleotides matching TRBD1. CDR3 length: 15 residues. CDR1 and CDR2 (germline): SGHRS, YFSETQ. J lost 6 bases, V lost 6 bases, and 9 bases had no gene match. The CDR3 sequence: CASKLSGQINSPLHF. The CDR3 nucleotides are TGCGCCAGCAAACTATCGGGACAGATTAATTCACCCCTCCACTTT.

This chain links TRBV6-5 with TRBJ1-5; maybe TRBD1 (6 bases). Germline V gene sequence: CDR1 MNHEY, CDR2 SVGAGI. The CDR3 has 14 amino acids. Trimming removed 6 bases at V and 4 bases at J, with 13 bases between. The CDR3 nucleotides are TGTGCCAGCAGCTCCATGGACAGAAATCAGCCCCAGCATTTT. Residues: CASSSMDRNQPQHF.

To note about this clone: Distinct nucleotide sequences in the sample also encode this CDR3. The J gene is TRBJ2-7, the V gene TRBV7-2, with 7 positions matching TRBD2. CDR1 SGHTA and CDR2 FQGNSA come from the germline V gene. V was pared by 0 bases and J by 2 bases, with 1 base of the junction left unmatched. The CDR3 consists of 14 residues. CDR3 DNA sequence: TGTGCCAGCAGCTTAGCGGGAGGGACCTACGAGCAGTACTTC. As protein: CASSLAGGTYEQYF.

Remarks on this clone: Germline is not matched at one junction end, which may reflect a read error. The V call is TRBV19, the J call TRBJ1-5; 10 bases match TRBD1. Germline CDR1 reads LNHDA; CDR2 reads SQIVND (reference sequence). This CDR3 contains 14 residues. CDR3: CASSSTGGKQPQHF. Here the CDR3 DNA reads TGTGCCAGCTCCTCGACAGGGGGCAAACAGCCCCAGCATTTT.

The rearrangement links TRBV6-4 to TRBJ1-1, with D unresolved. V dropped 0 bases and J dropped 7 bases, with 12 bases sitting between them. The CDR3 is 14 residues long. Germline V gene sequence: CDR1 MRHNA, CDR2 SNTAGT. CDR3 region: CASSDSTESDEAFF. The CDR3 coding sequence is TGTGCCAGCAGTGACTCGACTGAATCAGATGAAGCTTTCTTT.

The chain couples TRBV10-3 to TRBJ1-3; D not certain. The CDR3 runs to 18 residues. Trimming left V 7 bases short and J 2 bases short, with 24 bases between. The V gene's germline CDR1 is ENHRY and CDR2 SYGVKD. DNA of the CDR3: TGTGCCATCATGAGCACACCGAGGGAGAGAGCTACTGGAAACACCATATATTTT. Translating it yields CAIMSTPRERATGNTIYF.

V gene TRBV2 combines with J gene TRBJ2-7; possible D gene TRBD2, 5 bases. The germline V and J ends were trimmed by 3 bases and 7 bases, with 13 bases remaining between them. Looked up from germline, CDR1 is SNHLY and CDR2 is FYNNEI. CDR3 size: 13 residues. The CDR3 sequence is CASSETGYGEQYF. CDR3 in DNA: TGTGCCAGCAGTGAGACGGGGTATGGGGAGCAGTACTTC.

The rearrangement links TRBV14 to TRBJ2-7, with TRBD1 identical over 9 bases. Germline V gene lookup returns CDR1 SGHDN and CDR2 FVKESK. The V and J ends lost 6 bases and 0 bases, in that order; junction bases with no gene match: 9. The CDR3 has 16 amino acids. CDR3: CASSPGTGWSSYEQYF. The DNA of the CDR3 is TGTGCCAGCAGTCCCGGGACAGGGTGGAGCTCCTACGAGCAGTACTTC.

The chain joins TRBV5-1 to TRBJ2-5; the match to TRBD2 covers 8 bases. The CDR3 loop spans 14 amino acids. V lost 4 bases and J lost 7; bases outside the gene matches: 9. Looked up from germline, CDR1 is SGHRS and CDR2 is YFSETQ. CDR3 residues: CASSPGGLGGTQYF. For the CDR3, the DNA is TGCGCCAGCAGCCCGGGGGGGCTTGGGGGGACCCAGTACTTC.

V and J are TRBV7-9 and TRBJ2-1; a possible D gene is TRBD2 (6 bases). Germline values: CDR1 SEHNR, CDR2 FQNEAQ (reference sequence). This CDR3 is 15 amino acids long. Trimming removed 2 bases from V and 4 bases from J, with 12 bases in between. The CDR3 DNA follows: TGTGCCAGCAGCTTATCCCAGGGACTTTACAATGAGCAGTTCTTC. This encodes CASSLSQGLYNEQFF.

This chain joins TRBV7-2 and TRBJ2-7, with a possible D match to TRBD2 (6 bases). V was trimmed by 5 bases and J by 0 bases, leaving 11 bases between them. The germline V gene encodes CDR1 SGHTA and CDR2 FQGNSA. CDR3 length equals 14 residues. CDR3 sequence: CASSPWTNSYEQYF. DNA of the CDR3: TGTGCCAGCAGCCCCTGGACTAACTCCTACGAGCAGTACTTC.

This CDR3 reads CASSVGSSAAYEQYF. CDR3 DNA sequence: TGTGCCAGCAGCGTAGGATCTAGCGCTGCCTACGAGCAGTACTTC. The chain links TRBV9 to TRBJ2-7, with D possibly TRBD2 on 6 matching bases. Germline CDR1 and CDR2: SGDLS and YYNGEE. V was clipped by 0 bases and J by 2 bases, with 12 bases between them. CDR3 size: 15 residues.

The chain is built from TRBV5-4 and TRBJ2-2, with D perhaps matching TRBD2 (5 bases). V was clipped by 4 bases and J by 4 bases, with 8 bases between them. The V gene's germline CDR1 is SGHNT and CDR2 YYREEE (reference sequence). The CDR3 spans 13 residues. Here the CDR3 DNA reads TGTGCCAGCAGCCCGGAGGTCACCGGGGAGCTGTTTTTT. This sequence encodes CASSPEVTGELFF.

The V and J genes are TRBV27 and TRBJ2-6; D gene uncertain. The germline V and J ends were trimmed by 6 bases and 0 bases, with 6 bases remaining between them. In germline, CDR1 is MNHEY, CDR2 SMNVEV (reference sequence). This CDR3 region has 14 residues. In nucleotides, the CDR3 is TGTGCCAGCAGCTTACACTCTGGGGCCAACGTCCTGACTTTC. Its protein is CASSLHSGANVLTF.

The CDR3 is CASTPEGQGYNQPQHF. The DNA for the CDR3 is TGTGCCAGCACCCCAGAGGGACAGGGGTACAATCAGCCCCAGCATTTT. This chain joins TRBV28 and TRBJ1-5; 10 bases map to TRBD1. This CDR3 contains 16 residues. J lost 3 bases, V lost 7 bases, and 9 bases had no gene match. The V gene's germline CDR1 is MDHEN and CDR2 SYDVKM.

The V gene is TRBV6-4, the J gene TRBJ1-1, with D tentatively TRBD1 (5 bases). With 3 bases removed from V and 1 base from J, the gap between germline ends came to 6 bases. The germline CDR1 and CDR2 sequences are MRHNA and SNTAGT. The CDR3 sequence is 13 residues long. The CDR3, as DNA: TGTGCCAGCAGTGAAAGGGGGAACACTGAAGCTTTCTTT. The encoded protein is CASSERGNTEAFF.

V and J are TRBV7-2 and TRBJ2-7, with D possibly being TRBD2 (5 bases). Trimming stripped 4 bases from V and 3 bases from J, with 16 bases between. The CDR3 contains 15 residues. Per the germline V gene, CDR1 is SGHTA and CDR2 is FQGNSA. CDR3 sequence: CASSYGTGLGYEQYF. The DNA of the CDR3 is TGTGCCAGCAGCTACGGAACCGGACTTGGCTACGAGCAGTACTTC.

This chain uses TRBV28 with TRBJ1-5, with 7 bases identical to TRBD1. Germline V gene sequence: CDR1 MDHEN, CDR2 SYDVKM. V lost 6 bases, J lost 6 bases, and 8 bases stayed unmatched. There are 14 residues in the CDR3. The CDR3, as DNA: TGTGCCAGCAGCTCCGACAGGGTGCGTCAGCCCCAGCATTTT. Encoded protein: CASSSDRVRQPQHF.

V usage is TRBV9 and J usage is TRBJ2-1, with TRBD2 matching over 8 bases. The ends lost 2 bases at V and 8 bases at J; junction bases unmatched: 9. Looked up from germline, CDR1 is SGDLS and CDR2 is YYNGEE. The CDR3 spans 15 residues. DNA of the CDR3: TGTGCCAGCAGCGTTTCTGCGGGGGGCAGGGATGAGCAGTTCTTC. Translated: CASSVSAGGRDEQFF.

This clone appeared once. This rearrangement joins TRBV18 to TRBJ2-7, with 7 positions matching TRBD1. V shed 4 bases, J shed 0 bases, and the junction held 3 bases outside the gene matches. The CDR3 is 14 residues long. Germline values: CDR1 KGHSH, CDR2 LQKENI. In DNA form, the CDR3 reads TGTGCCAGCTCACTTCGGACAGGCTCCTACGAGCAGTACTTC. It yields the protein CASSLRTGSYEQYF.

This clone showed up just once. The chain couples TRBV4-2 to TRBJ1-5; TRBD1 matches 10 bases. There are 18 residues in the CDR3. V was pared by 0 bases and J by 6 bases, with 11 bases of the junction left unmatched. From germline, CDR1 is LGHNA and CDR2 YNFKEQ. The DNA of the CDR3 is TGTGCCAGCAGCCAAGATCCCCAAGGGACAGGGGTAGGTCAGCCCCAGCATTTT. Its translation: CASSQDPQGTGVGQPQHF.

This chain connects TRBV28 to TRBJ1-1; 9 bases are a match to TRBD1. The junction had 7 bases not matched to a gene; V was cut back by 4 bases and J by 7 bases. The CDR3 covers 14 residues. The germline CDR1 and CDR2 sequences are MDHEN and SYDVKM. The CDR3 region has the DNA TGTGCCAGCAGTTCAGGACAGGGGCTGGGTGAAGCTTTCTTT. This sequence encodes CASSSGQGLGEAFF.

The chain recombines TRBV29-1 with TRBJ1-2; tentatively, D is TRBD1 (6 bases). The V gene lost 4 bases and the J gene lost 2 bases, with 14 bases spanning the gap. Germline assignment: CDR1 SQVTM and CDR2 ANQGSEA. The CDR3 contains 14 residues. DNA for the CDR3: TGCAGCGTTGGAAACGTGGACAGCAACTATGGCTACACCTTC. As protein: CSVGNVDSNYGYTF.

In this sample, this clone turned up once. The chain uses TRBV6-5 and TRBJ1-3; D is unclear. V lost 7 bases, J lost 0 bases, and 10 bases lay in between. This CDR3 comprises 14 residues. Germline CDR1 is MNHEY and CDR2 is SVGAGI. CDR3 protein: CASNIFYSGNTIYF. CDR3 nucleotide sequence: TGTGCCAGCAACATCTTTTACTCTGGAAACACCATATATTTT.